This T cell receptor beta chain was profiled in a study of CD8+ T cells in alopecia areata. About this clone itself: The antigen is unknown.

The study, taken as a whole, reports: Scalp sequencing also captures normal skin's resident alphabeta T cells.

RNA was isolated and reverse transcribed to cDNA, the sequencing template. The assay was immunoSEQ multiplex PCR, and TCRdb's table has in-frame clones only and misses some. The profile shows 100,000 to 150,000 clones, about 51% of them singletons. This CDR3 has 13 residues. The V segment lost 5 bases and the J segment 6 bases; nucleotides outside the gene matches: 4. Germline V gene lookup returns CDR1 MGHRA and CDR2 YSYEKL. The chain couples TRBV4-1 to TRBJ2-7, with 10 bases fitting TRBD1. The receptor was derived from a human donor with alopecia areata. Sequenced sample: NKG2D-low CD8+ T cells sorted from blood. Here the CDR3 reads CASSGTGASEQYF. The CDR3 DNA reads TGCGCCAGCAGCGGGACAGGGGCCAGCGAGCAGTACTTC.